This T cell receptor beta chain derives from a study of shared clonotypes between healthy human individuals. For the study at large: Serving as donors were two women and a few men, whose ages spanned 18 to 49.

This clone was found once. At the DNA level, this CDR3 is encoded by other sequences in the same sample as well. Authors' processing steps: Junction-only immunoSEQ sequences carried no quality scores, so filtering differed. Libraries were prepared by immunoSEQ multiplex PCR; TCRdb keeps only in-frame clonotypes and omits some of them. V, J and clone size reflect that table, while D and trimming were determined from the DNA. The sample lists 2 million to 2.5 million clones, more than 90% seen once, with 0.13% in the top ten. The CDR3 totals 13 residues. The V gene's germline CDR1 is MDHEN and CDR2 SYDVKM. Unmatched junction bases numbered 4, after V lost 5 bases and J lost 4 bases.

The TCR was taken from a man aged 18 to 30 in good health. The chain uses TRBV28 and TRBJ1-2, with 7 bases identical to TRBD1. Sequencing was carried out using naive CD4+ T cells sorted from blood. Sample subset: CD45RA+ positively selected. CDR3 sequence: CASSLGGGYGYTF. The CDR3 DNA is TGTGCCAGCAGTCTAGGGGGCGGCTATGGCTACACCTTC.